This passage covers 14 T cell receptor beta chains from one sample sequenced in a study of blood T cell repertoires in COVID-19. Some clones are missing from TCRdb's copy, which holds only in-frame ones; the method was immunoSEQ multiplex PCR. The sample lists 34,000 or so clones, 90% to 95% occurring once. The sequenced sample consisted of peripheral blood. The receptors shown here come from a man aged 55 to 70 with active or convalescent COVID-19.

This clone was detected only a few times. The V call is TRBV7-3, the J call TRBJ2-2, with D hard to call. Trimming stripped 2 bases from V and 6 bases from J, with 7 bases between. The CDR3 is 13 residues long. Per germline, CDR1 SGHTA and CDR2 FQGTGA. CDR3 sequence (DNA): TGTGCCAGCAGCTTAGTGTTAGCCGGGGAGCTGTTTTTT. Protein: CASSLVLAGELFF.

The V call is TRBV20-1, the J call TRBJ1-2; D unresolved. CDR1 DFQATT and CDR2 SNEGSKA come from the germline V gene (reference sequence). The CDR3 extends over 11 amino acids. The CDR3 reads CIPGGLGGYTF. As DNA, the CDR3 is TGCATTCCCGGAGGGTTGGGAGGCTACACCTTC.

This clone turned up a few times. The rearrangement uses TRBV27 and TRBJ1-1; D is unclear. This CDR3 has 13 amino acids. Looked up from germline, CDR1 is MNHEY and CDR2 is SMNVEV (reference sequence). V lost 6 bases and J 2 bases, leaving 10 bases between the germline ends. This CDR3 is CASRGGGNTEAFF. In DNA form, the CDR3 reads TGTGCCAGCAGGGGAGGAGGAAACACTGAAGCTTTCTTT.

The genes are TRBV5-6 and TRBJ1-3; no reliable D call. Trimming stripped 5 bases from V and 3 bases from J, with 6 bases between. This CDR3 is built from 12 residues. Germline-derived CDR1 and CDR2 are SGHDT and YYEEEE. The CDR3 spells CASSSIGNTIYF. For the CDR3, the DNA is TGTGCCAGCAGTTCCATTGGAAACACCATATATTTT.

This chain uses TRBV6-5 with TRBJ2-1; D perhaps matches TRBD2 (6 bases). Germline CDR1 MNHEY, CDR2 SVGAGI. V was trimmed by 0 bases and J by 2 bases, leaving 11 bases between them. The CDR3 has 16 residues. The CDR3 DNA follows: TGTGCCAGCAGTTACTCTATCGGGGAGGCCTACAATGAGCAGTTCTTC. Residues: CASSYSIGEAYNEQFF.

The V gene is TRBV12-5, the J gene TRBJ2-2; D gene unclear. Germline lookup yields CDR1 LGHNT and CDR2 FRNRAP. Trimming left V 2 bases short and J 4 bases short, with 11 bases between. CDR3 size: 15 residues. CDR3 coding DNA: TGTGCTAGTGGTTTGCCCCTAGGAGCCACCGGGGAGCTGTTTTTT. Translated: CASGLPLGATGELFF.

This clone has just one count. The chain employs TRBV5-1 and TRBJ1-3, with 7 bases aligning to TRBD1. V was clipped by 3 bases and J by 0 bases; unmatched bases: 6. The CDR3 sequence is 16 residues long. The germline V gene has CDR1 SGHRS and CDR2 YFSETQ. CDR3 sequence reads: CASSYSTGLSGNTIYF. The CDR3 nucleotides read TGCGCCAGCAGCTACTCGACAGGGCTCTCTGGAAACACCATATATTTT.

The V gene is TRBV5-6, the J gene TRBJ1-1, with 10 nucleotides matching TRBD1. Germline CDR1 and CDR2: SGHDT and YYEEEE. The CDR3 runs to 13 residues. The ends lost 2 bases at V and 6 bases at J; junction bases unmatched: 1. The CDR3 loop is CASSFGQGAEAFF. CDR3 coding DNA: TGTGCCAGCAGCTTCGGACAGGGGGCTGAAGCTTTCTTT.

V is TRBV3-1 (or the pseudogene TRBV3-2) and J is TRBJ2-5; TRBD1 matches at 8 bases. The CDR3 is made up of 15 amino acids. Germline loops: CDR1 LGHDT, CDR2 YNNKEL (reference sequence). V lost 1 base to trimming and J lost 4 bases; unmatched junction nucleotides: 5. CDR3 DNA sequence: TGTGCCAGCAGCCAAGGCGGCAGGGGGCGAGAGACCCAGTACTTC. Its protein product is CASSQGGRGRETQYF.

The chain combines TRBV4-1 with TRBJ2-2, with D uncertain. CDR3 length: 16 residues. The germline V gene has CDR1 MGHRA and CDR2 YSYEKL. V was clipped by 0 bases and J by 3 bases, with 11 bases between them. The CDR3 loop reads CASSQDPHIYTGELFF. The CDR3 coding sequence is TGCGCCAGCAGCCAAGACCCCCACATTTACACCGGGGAGCTGTTTTTT.

J is TRBJ2-1 and V is TRBV1; TRBD2 is taken as the D call from the table, unchecked against the DNA. TRBV1 is a documented pseudogene. The CDR3 is made up of 16 amino acids. The CDR3 region is CTSSPLASPPYNEQFF. The CDR3 nucleotides read TGCACCAGCAGCCCCCTAGCTTCCCCGCCCTACAATGAGCAGTTCTTC.

By proportion, this clone is medium-sized. The rearrangement uses TRBV7-6 and TRBJ2-7; 7 nucleotides align to TRBD2. Germline-derived CDR1 and CDR2 are SGHVS and FNYEAQ. This CDR3 spans 15 amino acids. Trimming at V came to 2 bases and at J to 4 bases, leaving 8 bases not matched to a gene. CDR3 in amino acids: CASSLRGGPGYEQYF. The CDR3 nucleotides are TGTGCCAGCAGCTTAAGGGGAGGGCCTGGGTACGAGCAGTACTTC.

The chain uses TRBV6-5 and TRBJ1-2; D ambiguous. Between the trimmed V and J ends, which lost 10 bases and 7 bases, there was a span of 13 bases. Germline V gene lookup returns CDR1 MNHEY and CDR2 SVGAGI. This CDR3 is 11 amino acids long. CDR3: CATYGSPGYTF. CDR3 sequence (DNA): TGTGCCACCTATGGGAGTCCTGGCTACACCTTC.

This sequence joins TRBV29-1 and TRBJ1-1; D call uncertain. Germline CDR1 and CDR2: SQVTM and ANQGSEA. V shed 4 bases and J shed 7 bases, with 13 bases lying between them. The CDR3 runs to 12 residues. The CDR3 sequence is CSVVQAPFEAFF. Here the CDR3 DNA reads TGCAGCGTTGTGCAGGCGCCCTTTGAAGCTTTCTTT. The complete variable domain, with remaining parts taken from reference TRBV29-1 and TRBJ1-1, reads SAVISQKPSRDICQRGTSLTIQCQVDSQVTMMFWYRQQPGQSLTLIATANQGSEATYESGFVIDKFPISRPNLTFSTLTVSNMSPEDSSIYLCSVVQAPFEAFFGQGTRLTVV.